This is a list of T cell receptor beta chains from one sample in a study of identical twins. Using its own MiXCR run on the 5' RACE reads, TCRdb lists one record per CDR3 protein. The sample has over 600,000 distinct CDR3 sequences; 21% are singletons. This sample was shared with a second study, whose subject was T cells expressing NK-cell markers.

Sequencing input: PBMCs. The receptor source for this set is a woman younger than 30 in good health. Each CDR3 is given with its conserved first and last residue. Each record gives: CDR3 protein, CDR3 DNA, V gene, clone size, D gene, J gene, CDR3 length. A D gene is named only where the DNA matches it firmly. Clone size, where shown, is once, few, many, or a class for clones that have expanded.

CSARGVAGAYTGELFF,TGCAGTGCTAGAGGGGTAGCGGGGGCTTACACCGGGGAGCTGTTTTTT,TRBV20-1,many,TRBD2,TRBJ2-2,16
CASSPSADEAFF,TGTGCCAGCAGTCCCTCGGCAGATGAAGCTTTCTTT,TRBV12-3/TRBV12-4,few,-,TRBJ1-1,12
CSARGLADLYNEQFF,TGCAGTGCTAGGGGGCTAGCGGACCTCTACAATGAGCAGTTCTTC,TRBV20-1,many,TRBD2,TRBJ2-1,15
CASTPRDTQYF,TGTGCCAGCACCCCAAGGGATACGCAGTATTTT,TRBV12-3/TRBV12-4,-,-,TRBJ2-3,11
CASSFPLGGAKTQYF,TGTGCCAGCAGTTTTCCCCTTGGGGGGGCTAAGACCCAGTACTTC,TRBV12-3/TRBV12-4,-,-,TRBJ2-5,15
CASSWTGDSEAFF,TGCGCCAGCAGTTGGACGGGGGATAGTGAAGCTTTCTTT,TRBV5-1,many,-,TRBJ1-1,13
CASSEWTGGYNSPLHF,TGTGCCAGCAGCGAGTGGACAGGGGGTTATAATTCACCCCTCCACTTT,TRBV6-2/TRBV6-3,many,TRBD1,TRBJ1-6,16
CASRTTSGGADTQYF,TGTGCCAGCAGAACCACTAGCGGGGGAGCAGATACGCAGTATTTT,TRBV6-1,-,TRBD2,TRBJ2-3,15
CASSEGGGSYNEQFF,TGTGCCAGCAGTGAGGGTGGGGGCTCCTACAATGAGCAGTTCTTC,TRBV6-1,few,-,TRBJ2-1,15
CASNEGPGGEQFF,TGTGCCAGCAACGAGGGACCGGGGGGTGAGCAGTTCTTC,TRBV12-3/TRBV12-4,few,TRBD2,TRBJ2-1,13
CSARVSSSGNIQYF,TGCAGTGCTAGAGTTTCTTCCTCGGGAAACATTCAGTACTTC,TRBV20-1,few,-,TRBJ2-4,14
CSVAAYSYNEQFF,TGCAGCGTTGCTGCCTACTCCTACAATGAGCAGTTCTTC,TRBV29-1,many,-,TRBJ2-1,13
CASSQVLAGGADEQFF,TGTGCCAGCAGCCAAGTTCTAGCGGGAGGGGCCGATGAGCAGTTCTTC,TRBV3-1,many,TRBD2,TRBJ2-1,16
CSALSGDSPLHF,TGCAGTGCCCTAAGCGGGGATTCACCCCTCCACTTT,TRBV20-1,many,-,TRBJ1-6,12
CASSQREGSNEQFF,TGTGCCAGCAGCCAGCGGGAGGGATCCAATGAGCAGTTCTTC,TRBV7-2,-,TRBD2,TRBJ2-1,14
CASSLSAYYEQYF,TGTGCCAGCAGCTTATCCGCATACTACGAGCAGTACTTC,TRBV7-2,-,-,TRBJ2-7,13